Listed below are T cell receptor beta chains from one sample, sequenced in a study of beta chain features in type 1 diabetes. Profiled with immunoSEQ multiplex PCR; TCRdb holds only in-frame clones, not every one. The data show around 500,000 clones, roughly an eighth seen once. Material: naive CD4+ T cells from blood. The receptors derive from a woman aged 18-29 years in good health. Each CDR3 is given with its conserved first and last residue. The D gene is left open where the match is weak. Expanded clones are given a class, and other clones once, few, many or no size at all.

TRBV10-3,TRBJ2-1,TRBD2,few,CAIKLAVNNEQFF,TGTGCCATCAAACTAGCGGTTAACAATGAGCAGTTCTTC
TRBV6-5,TRBJ1-6,-,few,CASSYSTGLSPLHF,TGTGCCAGCAGTTACTCGACTGGGCTTTCACCCCTCCACTTT
TRBV9,TRBJ1-1,-,-,CASSVDVITTEAFF,TGTGCCAGCAGCGTAGACGTGATAACCACTGAAGCTTTCTTT
TRBV14,TRBJ2-7,-,-,CASSQENRDYEQYF,TGTGCCAGCAGCCAAGAAAACAGGGACTACGAGCAGTACTTC
TRBV7-7,TRBJ1-1,-,few,CASSSGPNTEAFF,TGTGCTAGCAGCTCGGGACCGAACACTGAAGCTTTCTTT
TRBV7-9,TRBJ2-3,TRBD1,few,CASSPRTGYADTQYF,TGTGCCAGCAGCCCTCGGACAGGGTATGCAGATACGCAGTATTTT
TRBV2,TRBJ2-1,-,-,CASNLQGPGYNEQFF,TGTGCCAGCAATTTACAGGGCCCCGGTTACAATGAGCAGTTCTTC
TRBV30,TRBJ1-3,-,-,CAWSVPPLSSGNTIYF,TGTGCCTGGAGTGTTCCCCCGTTGAGCTCTGGAAACACCATATATTTT
TRBV4-3,TRBJ2-3,TRBD2,-,CASSQREMDTQYF,TGCGCCAGCAGCCAGCGGGAGATGGATACGCAGTATTTT
TRBV2,TRBJ1-2,-,-,CASSDGINYGYTF,TGTGCCAGCAGTGACGGGATTAACTATGGCTACACCTTC
TRBV29-1,TRBJ1-1,-,few,CSAWGGNTEAFF,TGCAGCGCCTGGGGTGGGAACACTGAAGCTTTCTTT
TRBV18,TRBJ2-2,-,-,CASSPLPTLNTGELFF,TGTGCCAGCTCACCACTTCCGACACTGAACACCGGGGAGCTGTTTTTT
TRBV27,TRBJ2-1,TRBD1,-,CASRMPGGSYNEQFF,TGTGCCAGCAGAATGCCAGGGGGCTCCTACAATGAGCAGTTCTTC
TRBV30,TRBJ1-1,-,-,CAWSTPPGYTEAFF,TGTGCCTGGAGTACGCCCCCAGGGTACACTGAAGCTTTCTTT
TRBV9,TRBJ1-2,-,-,CASSFTGQANYGYTF,TGTGCCAGCAGCTTTACAGGGCAAGCTAACTATGGCTACACCTTC
TRBV4-1,TRBJ2-5,-,few,CASSQERARVETQYF,TGCGCCAGCAGCCAAGAGAGGGCGAGGGTAGAGACCCAGTACTTC
TRBV2,TRBJ1-4,-,-,CASSVNTNEKLFF,TGTGCCAGCAGTGTAAACACCAATGAAAAACTGTTTTTT
TRBV7-3,TRBJ2-5,-,few,CASSSQSGETQYF,TGTGCCAGCAGCTCACAGAGTGGGGAGACCCAGTACTTC
TRBV15,TRBJ2-7,TRBD2,few,CATSMASGYEQYF,TGTGCCACCAGCATGGCTAGCGGCTACGAGCAGTACTTC
TRBV7-9,TRBJ2-5,-,-,CASSLIQETQYF,TGTGCCAGCAGCTTAATCCAAGAGACCCAGTACTTC
TRBV7-6,TRBJ2-1,TRBD2,few,CASSPSGLAGGKGEQFF,TGTGCCAGCAGCCCCAGCGGACTAGCGGGAGGCAAAGGAGAGCAGTTCTTC
TRBV7-9,TRBJ2-5,-,-,CASSLGLNQETQYF,TGTGCCAGCAGCTTAGGACTGAACCAAGAGACCCAGTACTTC
TRBV4-3,TRBJ2-7,-,-,CASSQDPKGRGGYEQYF,TGCGCCAGCAGCCAAGATCCGAAAGGCAGGGGAGGCTACGAGCAGTACTTC
TRBV11-3,TRBJ2-1,TRBD1,few,CASSGGQGYNEQFF,TGTGCCAGCAGTGGGGGACAGGGGTACAATGAGCAGTTCTTC
TRBV2,TRBJ1-1,-,-,CASTIDRNTEAFF,TGTGCCAGCACCATTGACCGGAACACTGAAGCTTTCTTT
TRBV7-2,TRBJ2-3,TRBD2,few,CASSLGFSGRAGDTQYF,TGTGCCAGCAGCTTAGGTTTTAGCGGGAGAGCAGGAGATACGCAGTATTTT
TRBV4-2,TRBJ1-4,-,-,CASSQFLHATNEKLFF,TGTGCCAGCAGCCAATTTCTACATGCAACTAATGAAAAACTGTTTTTT
TRBV5-1,TRBJ2-3,-,few,CASSSSRVADTQYF,TGCGCCAGCAGCTCGTCGCGAGTGGCAGATACGCAGTATTTT
TRBV6-6,TRBJ1-1,-,-,CASSLTSYAEAFF,TGTGCCAGCAGTCTAACTTCATACGCTGAAGCTTTCTTT
TRBV9,TRBJ2-3,-,-,CASSVGALSLTDTQYF,TGTGCCAGCAGCGTAGGGGCATTGAGCCTCACAGATACGCAGTATTTT
TRBV5-6,TRBJ2-2,-,-,CASSFVSVGELFF,TGTGCCAGCAGCTTCGTGTCTGTCGGGGAGCTGTTTTTT
TRBV4-3,TRBJ1-2,-,-,CASSQVGRSGYTF,TGCGCCAGCAGCCAAGTAGGGCGCTCTGGCTACACCTTC
TRBV9,TRBJ2-6,-,-,CASSVSTIHSGANVLTF,TGTGCCAGCAGCGTGTCGACCATTCACTCTGGGGCCAACGTCCTGACTTTC
TRBV29-1,TRBJ1-1,-,few,CSVEPRLDTEAFF,TGCAGCGTCGAACCTCGGCTTGACACTGAAGCTTTCTTT
TRBV7-3,TRBJ2-7,TRBD2,few,CASSLIAGGPYEQYF,TGTGCCAGCAGCTTAATAGCGGGAGGCCCCTACGAGCAGTACTTC
TRBV4-1,TRBJ2-1,-,-,CASSQEKLANYNEQFF,TGCGCCAGCAGCCAAGAAAAACTGGCTAACTACAATGAGCAGTTCTTC
TRBV5-1,TRBJ2-4,-,few,CASSSGDGNIQYF,TGCGCCAGCAGCAGTGGGGACGGAAACATTCAGTACTTC
TRBV7-2,TRBJ1-2,-,-,CASSLVPGNYGYTF,TGTGCCAGCAGCTTAGTCCCGGGGAACTATGGCTACACCTTC
TRBV29-1,TRBJ1-1,-,-,CSVGTWENTEAFF,TGCAGCGTCGGGACGTGGGAGAACACTGAAGCTTTCTTT
TRBV2,TRBJ2-1,-,-,CASSGQGGTSNEQFF,TGTGCCAGCAGTGGACAGGGAGGAACAAGCAATGAGCAGTTCTTC
TRBV9,TRBJ1-1,-,-,CASSVDMRNTEAFF,TGTGCCAGCAGCGTAGATATGAGGAACACTGAAGCTTTCTTT
TRBV28,TRBJ1-3,-,few,CASSKDGISGNTIYF,TGTGCCAGCAGTAAAGATGGCATCTCTGGAAACACCATATATTTT
TRBV29-1,TRBJ1-5,TRBD1,-,CSVELGQDQPQHF,TGCAGCGTTGAATTGGGACAGGATCAGCCCCAGCATTTT
TRBV18,TRBJ2-1,TRBD1,-,CASATTGRNEQFF,TGTGCCAGCGCAACGACAGGGCGCAATGAGCAGTTCTTC
TRBV7-9,TRBJ2-3,-,few,CASSPRTGRGWDTQYF,TGTGCCAGCAGCCCCCGGACAGGGAGGGGATGGGATACGCAGTATTTT
TRBV14,TRBJ1-1,-,-,CASRQTTDTEAFF,TGTGCCAGCAGACAGACGACCGACACTGAAGCTTTCTTT
TRBV25-1,TRBJ2-7,-,few,CASSPGGQTYEQYF,TGTGCCAGCAGCCCCGGGGGACAAACCTACGAGCAGTACTTC
TRBV7-9,TRBJ1-1,-,-,CASSFTGRENTEAFF,TGTGCCAGCAGCTTCACAGGGAGGGAGAACACTGAAGCTTTCTTT
TRBV29-1,TRBJ2-3,TRBD2,-,CSVGIGGGADTQYF,TGCAGCGTCGGGATCGGGGGGGGCGCAGATACGCAGTATTTT
TRBV28,TRBJ2-1,-,few,CATERTPRGNEQFF,TGTGCCACCGAAAGGACACCCAGGGGAAATGAGCAGTTCTTC
TRBV7-3,TRBJ1-1,-,once,CASSLRGNTEAFF,TGTGCCAGCAGCTTACGAGGGAACACTGAAGCTTTCTTT
TRBV7-9,TRBJ1-1,-,few,CASIGRGNTEAFF,TGTGCCAGCATTGGACGGGGGAACACTGAAGCTTTCTTT